This TCR beta chain originates from a study of spatial heterogeneity in lung cancer. Unique molecular identifiers tagged every individual TCR cDNA molecule. TCRdb ran MiXCR on the 5' RACE reads and lists one entry per CDR3 protein. Of tens of thousands of distinct CDR3 sequences listed, roughly an eighth are singletons. A few counts support this clonotype. As to time point: sample taken at primary tumor resection. Sequencing covered unsorted whole RNA taken from tumor, nontumor lung or frozen PBMC. From germline, CDR1 is SQVTM and CDR2 ANQGSEA. The CDR3 is 15 amino acids. Trimming at V came to 4 bases and at J to 6 bases, leaving 15 bases not matched to a gene.

The chain links TRBV29-1 to TRBJ2-7; 7 nucleotides line up with TRBD1. The origin of this receptor is a male donor with early-stage non-small cell lung cancer. The sample was PBMCs, taken at surgery. The CDR3 sequence: CSVVTGARKGGEQYF. CDR3 in DNA: TGCAGCGTTGTTACAGGGGCGAGGAAGGGTGGCGAGCAGTACTTC.